This T cell receptor (beta chain) was captured in a study of cytomegalovirus exposure and HLA in healthy donors. Across the study: Out of fewer than 500 genotyped donors, roughly 80% belonged to the Caucasian-associated ancestry cluster. Study-level results: Later on, an analysis found that several of the most significant clusters appeared to be linked to common viral pathogens, which included parvovirus B19. Reported findings show TCR beta sequences accurately forecast HLA-A and HLA-B alleles in most subjects. High specificity and sensitivity for cytomegalovirus status were reported for the classifier.

A note on this clone: The antigen is unknown.

Use of 60 Vbeta and 13 Jbeta primers characterized the PCR. TCRdb's table, derived via immunoSEQ multiplex PCR, lists solely in-frame clones and lacks some. The repertoire consists of about 190,000 clones, with roughly 75% occurring once and the leading ten covering over 4%. Germline V gene sequence: CDR1 MDHEN, CDR2 SYDVKM. The CDR3 covers 15 residues. V was pared by 2 bases and J by 10 bases, with 8 bases of the junction left unmatched. The source material was PBMCs. This chain uses TRBV28 with TRBJ1-6; 7 bases fit TRBD1. The source of this sequence is a man aged 25-45 years in good health and CMV-seropositive. The CDR3 region is CASSLIEGAGSPLHF. As DNA, the CDR3 is TGTGCCAGCAGTTTAATTGAGGGGGCGGGGTCACCCCTCCACTTT.